This TCR beta chain emerged from a study of molecular identifiers for immune sequencing clone quantification. Broader study findings: Sizes of clones that are highly expanded could be underestimated (if identical TCR molecules share a barcode). Naive cells had under 1% of molecules in clones above 20 RNA copies, effectors over 97%.

TCRdb reprocessed the PCR reads via MiXCR and lists one record per CDR3 protein. The profile covers about 100,000 distinct CDR3 sequences, with roughly 38% appearing a single time and less than 5.5% taken by the ten largest. A note on this clonotype: Its antigen is not known.

V lost 5 bases and J lost 2, with 9 bases in between. This CDR3 has 13 amino acids. CDR1 LNHNV and CDR2 YYDKDF come from the germline V gene (reference sequence). Naive CD8 sequencing libraries were generated from approximately 20,000 to 1,000,000 sorted cells, with 10%, 30% or 50% RNA as input. As CD8+CD4-CCR7+CD45RA+ cells, naive CD8 T cells were sorted. Sequenced material: naive CD8+ T cells from blood, with Jurkat cell RNA spiked in. Noted subset: FACS-sorted CD8+CD4-CCR7+CD45RA+ naive T cells. The rearrangement uses TRBV15 and TRBJ2-5; possible D gene TRBD2, 6 bases. The TCR sequence derives from a human donor in good health. Some libraries in this study had Jurkat cell RNA spiked in. DNA for the CDR3: TGTGCCACCAGCGGGGGGTTGCAAGAGACCCAGTACTTC. Translating gives CATSGGLQETQYF.